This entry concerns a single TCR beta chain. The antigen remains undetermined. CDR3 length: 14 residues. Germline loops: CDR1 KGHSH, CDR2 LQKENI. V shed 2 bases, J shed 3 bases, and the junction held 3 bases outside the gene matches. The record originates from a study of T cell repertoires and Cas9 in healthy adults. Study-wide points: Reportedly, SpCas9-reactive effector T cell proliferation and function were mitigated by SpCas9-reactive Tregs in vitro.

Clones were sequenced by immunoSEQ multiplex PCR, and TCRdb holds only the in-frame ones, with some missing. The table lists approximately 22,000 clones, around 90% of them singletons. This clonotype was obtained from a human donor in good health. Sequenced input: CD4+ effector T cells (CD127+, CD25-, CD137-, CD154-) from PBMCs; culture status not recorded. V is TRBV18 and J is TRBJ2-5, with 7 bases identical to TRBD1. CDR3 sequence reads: CASSPTQGKETQYF. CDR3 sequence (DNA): TGTGCCAGCTCACCAACACAGGGGAAAGAGACCCAGTACTTC. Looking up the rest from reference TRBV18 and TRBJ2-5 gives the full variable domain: NAGVMQNPRHLVRRRGQEARLRCSPMKGHSHVYWYRQLPEEGLKFMVYLQKENIIDESGMPKERFSAEFPKEGPSILRIQQVVRGDSAAYFCASSPTQGKETQYFGPGTRLLVL.